This T cell receptor beta chain is from a study of T-cell memory formation after mild COVID-19. This clonotype occurred a few times. Its specificity is unknown. Overall study results and limits: Whereas later expanders leaned CD4+, clones contracting day 15 to 85 showed a balanced CD4/CD8 makeup. Cross-reactive memory appears to have joined, as suggested by some responding clones showing up in pre-infection memory.

TCRdb fed the 5' RACE reads into MiXCR, producing one record per CDR3 protein. Of some 250,000 distinct CDR3 sequences listed, 8% to 10% were seen once; the top ten hold roughly 21%. V was pared by 7 bases and J by 3 bases, with 9 bases between. The CDR3 loop spans 13 amino acids. Germline CDR1 SNHLY, CDR2 FYNNEI. The TCR sequence derives from a man aged 18 to 35 who had mild COVID-19 (a few samples of this study predate the infection). Cell type and time point are not known. V and J are TRBV2 and TRBJ2-2, with no clear D. The material sequenced was PBMCs or a T cell subset sorted from them (not recorded which). CDR3 sequence reads: CASKQAYTGELFF. The CDR3 bases are TGTGCCAGCAAGCAGGCCTACACCGGGGAGCTGTTTTTT. Variable domain in full (rest from reference TRBV2 and TRBJ2-2): EPEVTQTPSHQVTQMGQEVILRCVPISNHLYFYWYRQILGQKVEFLVSFYNNEISEKSEIFDDQFSVERPDGSNFTLKIRSTKLEDSAMYFCASKQAYTGELFFGEGSRLTVL.